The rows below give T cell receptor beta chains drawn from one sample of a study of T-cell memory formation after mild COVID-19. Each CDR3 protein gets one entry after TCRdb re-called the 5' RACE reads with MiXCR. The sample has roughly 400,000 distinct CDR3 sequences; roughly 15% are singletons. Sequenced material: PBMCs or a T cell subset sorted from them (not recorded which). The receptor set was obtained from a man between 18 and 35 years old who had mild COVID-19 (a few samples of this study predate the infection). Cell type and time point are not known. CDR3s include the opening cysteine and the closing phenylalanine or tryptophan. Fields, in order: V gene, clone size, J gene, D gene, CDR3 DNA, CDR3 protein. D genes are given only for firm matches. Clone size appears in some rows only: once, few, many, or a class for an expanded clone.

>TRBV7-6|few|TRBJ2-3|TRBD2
TGTGCCAGCAGCTTATGGACGGGGGGGTCCACAGATACGCAGTATTTT
CASSLWTGGSTDTQYF
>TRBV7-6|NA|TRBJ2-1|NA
TGTGCCAGCAGCCAAAGCGGATTCCCCTACAATGAGCAGTTCTTC
CASSQSGFPYNEQFF
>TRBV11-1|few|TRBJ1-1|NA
TGTGCCAGCAGCAATACGATGAACACTGAAGCTTTCTTT
CASSNTMNTEAFF
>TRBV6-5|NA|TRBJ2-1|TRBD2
TGTGCCAGCAGTTACCCCCCCCACGGGGGGGCCGGCAATGAGCAGTTCTTC
CASSYPPHGGAGNEQFF
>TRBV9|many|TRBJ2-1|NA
TGTGCCAGCAGCGTAGAGGGGGTTTCCTACAATGAGCAGTTCTTC
CASSVEGVSYNEQFF
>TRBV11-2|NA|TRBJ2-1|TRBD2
TGTGCCAGCAGTGGATTCGGGGGGGAGCAGTTCTTC
CASSGFGGEQFF
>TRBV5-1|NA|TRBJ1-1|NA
TGCGCCAGCAGCCTGCTTAGGGCGGGTGTCACTGAAGCTTTCTTT
CASSLLRAGVTEAFF
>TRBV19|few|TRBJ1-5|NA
TGTGCCAGTAGACATGAAGGGGCGGGAGGCCAGCCCCAGCATTTT
CASRHEGAGGQPQHF
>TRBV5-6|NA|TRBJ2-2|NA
TGTGCCAGCAGTCCCCTTGGGGGAACCGGGACCGGGGAGCTGTTTTTT
CASSPLGGTGTGELFF
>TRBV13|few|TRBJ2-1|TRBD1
TGTGCCAGCAGCTTCGGATCCCTACAGGGGAAGCAGTTCTTC
CASSFGSLQGKQFF
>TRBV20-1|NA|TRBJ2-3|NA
TGCAGTGCAATCGGGGGGCCCACAGATACGCAGTATTTT
CSAIGGPTDTQYF
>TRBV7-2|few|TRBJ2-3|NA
TGTGCCAGCAGCTCCCGGGTGGGGGTCCCAGATACGCAGTATTTT
CASSSRVGVPDTQYF
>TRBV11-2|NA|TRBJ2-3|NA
TGTGCCAGCAGCTCGCCCGGGACTCGAAGCACAGATACGCAGTATTTT
CASSSPGTRSTDTQYF
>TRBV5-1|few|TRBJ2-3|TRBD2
TGCGCCAGCCGAGAGACTAGCGGGGGCACAGATACGCAGTATTTT
CASRETSGGTDTQYF
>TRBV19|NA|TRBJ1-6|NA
TGTGCCAGTAGTTCTGTCCGGGATTCACCCCTCCACTTT
CASSSVRDSPLHF
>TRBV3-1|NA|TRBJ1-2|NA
TGTGCCAGCAGCCAAGATACCGTACACTATGGCTACACCTTC
CASSQDTVHYGYTF
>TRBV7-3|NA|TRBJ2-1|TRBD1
TGTGCCAGCAGCTTAGTGGACAGGGGGTACAATGAGCAGTTCTTC
CASSLVDRGYNEQFF
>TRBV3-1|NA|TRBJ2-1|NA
TGTGCCAGCAGCCAAGAGTTGACCGGGTACTCCTACAATGAGCAGTTCTTC
CASSQELTGYSYNEQFF
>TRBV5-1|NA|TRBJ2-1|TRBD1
TGCGCCAGCAGCCCCAGGCCCGGACAGGATGAGCAGTTCTTC
CASSPRPGQDEQFF
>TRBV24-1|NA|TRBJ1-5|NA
TGTGCCACCAGTGAGTGGGACCGACGGCCCAATCAGCCCCAGCATTTT
CATSEWDRRPNQPQHF
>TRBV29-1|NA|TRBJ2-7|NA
TGCAGCGCCGGACTCAAGGACAGCACCTACTACGAGCAGTACTTC
CSAGLKDSTYYEQYF
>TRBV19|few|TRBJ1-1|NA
TGTGCCAGTAGGACAGGAACCGCGGACACTGAAGCTTTCTTT
CASRTGTADTEAFF